A selection of T cell receptor beta chains follows, all from one sample in a study of T cell changes during pregnancy in multiple sclerosis. Some clones are missing from TCRdb's copy, which holds only in-frame ones; the method was immunoSEQ multiplex PCR. The sample has 30,000 to 45,000 clones, more than 85% seen once; the top ten hold about an eighth. The sequencing here drew on CD8+ T cells from peripheral blood mononuclear cells, taken after pregnancy. The receptors were gathered from a female donor with multiple sclerosis, enrolled in a pregnancy study. CDR3s include the opening cysteine and the closing phenylalanine or tryptophan. Each record gives: J gene, V gene, CDR3 length, CDR3 protein.

J: TRBJ2-5
V: TRBV30
length: 16
CDR3: CAWSVLGVGAQETQYF

J: TRBJ2-7
V: TRBV28
length: 13
CDR3: CASKLEGAYEQYF

J: TRBJ2-1
V: TRBV20-1
length: 11
CDR3: CSASDAVEQFF

J: TRBJ1-2
V: TRBV7-9
length: 18
CDR3: CASSLAFSTANINYGYTF

J: TRBJ1-1
V: TRBV2
length: 13
CDR3: CASPRGQNTEAFF

J: TRBJ2-5
V: TRBV4-2
length: 16
CDR3: CASSQDPDRGGETQYF

J: TRBJ2-5
V: TRBV9
length: 14
CDR3: CASSVSGSGETQYF

J: TRBJ2-2
V: TRBV7-8
length: 16
CDR3: CASSLGGRPGAGELFF

J: TRBJ2-1
V: TRBV15
length: 15
CDR3: CATSTLPGGYNEQFF

J: TRBJ2-7
V: TRBV19
length: 14
CDR3: CASSISGTSYEQYF

J: TRBJ1-5
V: TRBV6-1
length: 15
CDR3: CASSEDPGGVWPQHF

J: TRBJ1-1
V: TRBV18
length: 14
CDR3: CASSPLDRERLAFF

J: TRBJ1-4
V: TRBV9
length: 15
CDR3: CASSVAGQSNEKLFF

J: TRBJ1-1
V: TRBV6-5
length: 13
CDR3: CASSYSRGAEAFF

J: TRBJ1-2
V: TRBV5-6
length: 13
CDR3: CASSSDGGYGYTF

J: TRBJ2-5
V: TRBV6-6
length: 15
CDR3: CASSYSGGVLETQYF

J: TRBJ2-3
V: TRBV14
length: 21
CDR3: CASSQGFNLAGVFSRTDTQYF

J: TRBJ2-5
V: TRBV28
length: 13
CDR3: CASSRSGQETQYF

J: TRBJ1-5
V: TRBV27
length: 16
CDR3: CASSPYRVGGNQPQHF

J: TRBJ2-7
V: TRBV27
length: 12
CDR3: CATGDTLYEQYF

J: TRBJ1-1
V: TRBV27
length: 13
CDR3: CASSLSKHSQAFF

J: TRBJ1-1
V: TRBV2
length: 16
CDR3: CASSPGFLHEGTEAFF

J: TRBJ2-7
V: TRBV28
length: 15
CDR3: CASSLLPGGSYEQYF

J: TRBJ1-6
V: TRBV7-9
length: 16
CDR3: CATHDRDRGRDSPLHF

J: TRBJ2-5
V: TRBV2
length: 12
CDR3: CASGQVIETQYF

J: TRBJ2-1
V: TRBV27
length: 17
CDR3: CASSLSYGDRVDNEQFF

J: TRBJ1-2
V: TRBV7-9
length: 18
CDR3: CASSHGGTVDAKIYGYTF

J: TRBJ2-7
V: TRBV5-5
length: 15
CDR3: CASSFGGGLGYEQYF

J: TRBJ2-2
V: TRBV4-1
length: 17
CDR3: CASSQDQRGAYTGELFF

J: TRBJ2-5
V: TRBV7-9
length: 15
CDR3: CASSYLAGVEETQYF

J: TRBJ2-7
V: TRBV10-3
length: 14
CDR3: CAISDPGTGGDQYF

J: TRBJ1-2
V: TRBV14
length: 17
CDR3: CASSQAIGSGLIYGYTF

J: TRBJ2-5
V: TRBV7-7
length: 17
CDR3: CASSLAPLTRDQETQYF

J: TRBJ2-1
V: TRBV11-2
length: 15
CDR3: CASSPLRDSHNEQFF

J: TRBJ2-7
V: TRBV9
length: 15
CDR3: CASSHGTSGNNEQYF

J: TRBJ2-7
V: TRBV4-1
length: 15
CDR3: CASSLTPGGGYEQYF

J: TRBJ2-5
V: TRBV27
length: 15
CDR3: CASSWDRGRGETQYF

J: TRBJ2-7
V: TRBV2
length: 14
CDR3: CASFGTGGPYEQYF

J: TRBJ1-5
V: TRBV2
length: 17
CDR3: CASSDGTATYSNQPQHF

J: TRBJ1-2
V: TRBV7-2
length: 11
CDR3: CASSSRDGYTF

J: TRBJ2-1
V: TRBV10-1
length: 16
CDR3: CASSPGLAGAGNEQFF

J: TRBJ2-1
V: TRBV14
length: 19
CDR3: CASSRTAGTSGREYNEQFF

J: TRBJ2-3
V: TRBV9
length: 16
CDR3: CASSVPAEAHTDTQYF

J: TRBJ2-5
V: TRBV4-1
length: 17
CDR3: CASSQELGTGGRETQYF

J: TRBJ1-2
V: TRBV4-1
length: 15
CDR3: CASSQGTGDTYGYTF

J: TRBJ1-2
V: TRBV7-9
length: 14
CDR3: CASSQLAGGPGYTF

J: TRBJ2-7
V: TRBV9
length: 13
CDR3: CASSFRTGYEQYF

J: TRBJ1-2
V: TRBV9
length: 18
CDR3: CASSASGWKVERNYGYTF

J: TRBJ2-1
V: TRBV5-1
length: 15
CDR3: CASSFTAGALNEQFF

J: TRBJ1-2
V: TRBV27
length: 13
CDR3: CASSEGLNYGYTF

J: TRBJ1-5
V: TRBV19
length: 20
CDR3: CASSIPTRTAKTLRNQPQHF